Below, 15 T cell receptor beta chains from the same sample are listed, as sequenced in a study of T-cell reconstitution after alpha-beta-depleted transplantation in children. Unique molecular identifiers were used to barcode this TCRbeta library. In TCRdb, the PCR reads were re-called with MiXCR into one record per CDR3 protein. The profile shows approximately 520,000 distinct CDR3 sequences, 32% of them singletons. The sample was PBMCs from the stem cell graft donor, taken from the stem cell graft. The receptors were sampled from a human donor who donated a stem cell graft to a child with aplastic anemia.

This clonotype has just a few counts. The J gene is TRBJ1-2, the V gene TRBV20-1, with D perhaps TRBD1 (5 bases). V lost 4 bases, J lost 4 bases, and 19 bases lay in between. The V gene's germline CDR1 is DFQATT and CDR2 SNEGSKA (reference sequence). The length of the CDR3 is 15 residues. For the CDR3, the DNA is TGCAGTGCTACCAACCCAGCAGGGTCTCTCTATGGCTACACCTTC. The encoded protein is CSATNPAGSLYGYTF.

This clonotype was seen more than once but under ten times. The chain carries TRBV18 and TRBJ2-1; 10 bases match TRBD2. The CDR3 loop spans 15 amino acids. Germline CDR1 and CDR2: KGHSH and LQKENI. Trimming removed 4 bases from V and 8 bases from J; junction bases left unmatched: 8. The CDR3 sequence is CASSLTTGTSDEQFF. DNA of the CDR3: TGTGCCAGCTCACTAACCACCGGGACTAGCGATGAGCAGTTCTTC.

CDR3 protein: CASSFFSTNEKLFF. CDR3 DNA sequence: TGTGCCAGCAGCTTTTTTTCAACTAATGAAAAACTGTTTTTT. This chain joins TRBV5-5 and TRBJ1-4; D call uncertain. Germline CDR1 reads SGHKS; CDR2 reads YYEKEE (reference sequence). The CDR3 extends over 14 amino acids. V lost 2 bases to trimming and J lost 0 bases, with 5 bases between them.

This clonotype was detected many times. The chain couples TRBV12-3 or TRBV12-4 to TRBJ2-3, with 10 bases aligning to TRBD2. The junction had 9 bases not matched to a gene; V was cut back by 5 bases and J by 4 bases. The CDR3 has 16 amino acids. The CDR3 DNA is TGTGCCAGCAGTCAGACAGCGGGAGGGCCCGCAGATACGCAGTATTTT. Translated, it gives CASSQTAGGPADTQYF.

This clonotype was observed a handful of times. The V call is TRBV18, the J call TRBJ1-1; 9 positions match TRBD1. CDR1 is KGHSH, CDR2 LQKENI, per germline. There are 14 residues in the CDR3. Germline trimming cut 5 bases from V and 7 bases from J; bases unmatched to any gene: 8. In nucleotides, the CDR3 is TGTGCCAGCTCAGCCAGACAGGGGGAGTTTGAAGCTTTCTTT. This gives the protein CASSARQGEFEAFF.

This clonotype was observed a handful of times. CDR3 protein: CASSLQQNYEQYV. The CDR3 nucleotides are TGTGCCAGCAGCTTACAACAGAACTACGAGCAGTACGTC. The genes are TRBV7-9 and TRBJ2-7; the D is unclear. The V and J ends lost 2 bases and 3 bases respectively, with 8 bases between them. The CDR3 extends over 13 amino acids. Germline CDR1 reads SEHNR; CDR2 reads FQNEAQ (reference sequence).

This sequence joins TRBV18 and TRBJ1-4; D not resolved. Germline CDR1 is KGHSH and CDR2 is LQKENI. This CDR3 is 15 amino acids long. V lost 1 base, J lost 0 bases, and 6 bases lay in between. The CDR3 DNA follows: TGTGCCAGCTCACCACGGCCCGCAACTAATGAAAAACTGTTTTTT. This codes for CASSPRPATNEKLFF.

This clonotype has a handful of counts. The chain carries TRBV20-1 and TRBJ1-5; D is unresolved. Deletions cut 6 bases from V and 4 bases from J, with 16 bases between. The CDR3 consists of 14 residues. Germline CDR1 reads DFQATT; CDR2 reads SNEGSKA (reference sequence). CDR3 protein: CSAYSAVLNQPQHF. The CDR3 DNA reads as TGCAGTGCCTACAGCGCAGTACTAAATCAGCCCCAGCATTTT.

Here the CDR3 reads CASVKAGGLDEQFF. The CDR3, as DNA: TGTGCCAGTGTGAAAGCGGGAGGGCTCGATGAGCAGTTCTTC. The V gene is TRBV19, the J gene TRBJ2-1; 10 bases align to TRBD2. V trimming: 8 bases; J trimming: 8 bases; junction bases outside the gene matches: 9. This CDR3 has 14 amino acids. Germline assignment: CDR1 LNHDA and CDR2 SQIVND (reference sequence).

V usage is TRBV25-1 and J usage is TRBJ2-1; D may match TRBD1 or TRBD2 (6 bases each). CDR1 and CDR2 from the germline V gene are MGHDK and SYGVNS. The CDR3 is 15 residues long. V was cut by 8 bases and J by 4 bases, with 18 bases left in between. CDR3 residues: CASGGGGERYNEQFF. Here the CDR3 DNA reads TGTGCCAGCGGAGGGGGTGGGGAACGATACAATGAGCAGTTCTTC.

Concerning this clonotype: A read error may account for a junction end that differs from germline. This chain uses TRBV12-3 or TRBV12-4 with TRBJ2-4; 7 positions match TRBD2. The CDR3 has 12 amino acids. In DNA, the CDR3 is TGTGCCAGCCAAGGGATTCGGGAGGCAGCGGGCTTC. Its protein is CASQGIREAAGF.

V is TRBV4-3 and J is TRBJ2-7; either TRBD1 or TRBD2 may supply D (5 bases each). V was trimmed by 4 bases and J by 2 bases, leaving 18 bases between them. There are 16 residues in the CDR3. Germline CDR1 and CDR2: LGHNA and YSLEER. The CDR3 loop is CASSPIGAEPPYEQYV. CDR3 coding DNA: TGCGCCAGCAGCCCGATCGGGGCGGAGCCACCCTACGAGCAGTACGTC.

This clonotype has more than one count but fewer than ten. The rearrangement uses TRBV30 and TRBJ1-1; D not certain. In germline, CDR1 is GTSNPN, CDR2 SVGIG (reference sequence). CDR3 length: 11 amino acids. The V gene lost 2 bases and the J gene lost 6 bases, with 7 bases spanning the gap. DNA of the CDR3: TGTGCCTGGAGTAATCCAGCTGAAGCTTTCTTT. Translated, it gives CAWSNPAEAFF.

This chain connects TRBV12-3 or TRBV12-4 to TRBJ2-7; TRBD2 matches 8 bases. V shed 5 bases and J 7 bases; nucleotides not matched to a gene: 13. This CDR3 has 15 residues. DNA of the CDR3: TGTGCCAGCAGTAGCGGGAGTAGGAGTTCGAGGGAGCAGTACGTC. Residues: CASSSGSRSSREQYV.

This clonotype was counted between two and nine times. V is TRBV4-3 and J is TRBJ2-2; D unclear. The CDR3 loop spans 16 amino acids. CDR1 is LGHNA and CDR2 is YSLEER in the germline V gene. Between the trimmed V and J ends, which lost 0 bases and 6 bases, there was a span of 14 bases. In DNA, the CDR3 is TGCGCCAGCAGCCAAGATCAGGAGCTAATCTCCGGGGAGCTGTTTTTT. Protein sequence: CASSQDQELISGELFF.